This T cell receptor (beta chain) originates from a study of blood T cell repertoires in COVID-19. On the study more broadly: The origin of the acute and convalescent COVID-19 samples was the United States, Italy and Spain.

As processed by the authors: Nucleated cell counts were estimated from reference gene primer amplification. The table came from immunoSEQ multiplex PCR; TCRdb's copy has only in-frame clones and leaves some out. V, J and clone size were drawn from that table, and D and trimming were deduced from the DNA. This sample carries around 400,000 clones, about 90% of them seen once, and the ten largest clones take more than 9%. Germline values: CDR1 ENHRY, CDR2 SYGVKD. The V and J ends lost 5 bases and 2 bases, in that order; junction bases with no gene match: 7. The length of the CDR3 is 16 residues. The material sequenced was peripheral blood. This sequence originates from a woman aged 25 to 39 with COVID-19, enrolled during active disease. This chain links TRBV10-3 with TRBJ1-2; 11 bases align to TRBD1. The CDR3 region is CAISRHGQGANYGYTF. The CDR3 bases are TGTGCCATCAGTAGGCACGGACAGGGGGCGAACTATGGCTACACCTTC.